Following are 18 T cell receptor beta chains from one sample sequenced in a study of technical replicates of blood from a few donors. The assay was immunoSEQ multiplex PCR, and TCRdb's table has in-frame clones only and misses some. The sample gives 78,000 or so clones, about nine tenths of which show up once; under 0.4% is in the top ten. Sequences were obtained from T cells isolated from PBMCs. Receptor source: a human donor in good health. Some clones in this sample may be carry-over from other donors' samples.

V gene TRBV30 combines with J gene TRBJ1-4, with D uncertain. The CDR3 totals 14 residues. Germline V gives CDR1 GTSNPN, CDR2 SVGIG (reference sequence). The V end was cut by 0 bases, the J end by 6 bases, with 11 bases between. The DNA of the CDR3 is TGTGCCTGGAGTGTTGGCGGGTACGATGAAAAACTGTTTTTT. Amino acid sequence: CAWSVGGYDEKLFF.

This chain joins TRBV5-1 and TRBJ1-3; 7 nucleotides match TRBD1. The germline V gene encodes CDR1 SGHRS and CDR2 YFSETQ. This CDR3 has 14 amino acids. The J segment lost 2 bases and the V segment lost 9 bases, leaving 8 bases of the junction unmatched. CDR3 residues: CATSPTGAGNTIYF. The DNA of the CDR3 is TGCGCCACCTCACCCACAGGGGCTGGAAACACCATATATTTT.

The gene calls are TRBV5-1 and TRBJ1-6; perhaps TRBD1 as D (6 bases). Germline loops: CDR1 SGHRS, CDR2 YFSETQ. The CDR3 has 15 residues. Trimming removed 3 bases at V and 9 bases at J, with 16 bases between. The CDR3 DNA is TGCGCCAGCAGCTCAGGGGACGATGGAGGTTCACCCCTCCACTTT. This gives the protein CASSSGDDGGSPLHF.

The chain recombines TRBV5-4 with TRBJ2-7; TRBD2 agrees at 11 bases. The CDR3 totals 16 residues. J lost 5 bases, V lost 0 bases, and 7 bases had no gene match. Germline values: CDR1 SGHNT, CDR2 YYREEE (reference sequence). The CDR3 region has the DNA TGTGCCAGCAGCTTGGCCCCTAGCGGGAGGCAAGACGAGCAGTACTTC. Encoded protein: CASSLAPSGRQDEQYF.

The chain employs TRBV28 and TRBJ2-3, with 7 positions matching TRBD1. Looked up from germline, CDR1 is MDHEN and CDR2 is SYDVKM. The J segment lost 0 bases and the V segment lost 11 bases, leaving 11 bases of the junction unmatched. This CDR3 has 15 amino acids. The DNA for the CDR3 is TGTGCCGGAGCCGGGACAGCATCTAGCACAGATACGCAGTATTTT. This encodes CAGAGTASSTDTQYF.

The rearrangement uses TRBV5-1 and TRBJ2-1; 9 positions agree with TRBD2. V gave up 2 bases and J gave up 8 bases; unmatched junction bases: 8. This CDR3 comprises 15 residues. The germline V gene encodes CDR1 SGHRS and CDR2 YFSETQ. The chain's CDR3 is CASSFMGTSFDEQFF. CDR3 nucleotides: TGCGCCAGCAGCTTCATGGGGACTAGCTTCGATGAGCAGTTCTTC. Variable domain in full (rest from reference TRBV5-1 and TRBJ2-1): KAGVTQTPRYLIKTRGQQVTLSCSPISGHRSVSWYQQTPGQGLQFLFEYFSETQRNKGNFPGRFSGRQFSNSRSEMNVSTLELGDSALYLCASSFMGTSFDEQFFGPGTRLTVL.

The chain couples TRBV21-1 to TRBJ2-7; the D call TRBD1 from the table was never checked on the DNA. TRBV21-1 is given as a pseudogene. The CDR3 runs to 13 residues. DNA for the CDR3: TGTGCCAGCAGCGAACAGGGCTTACGCGAGCAGTACTTC. Protein product: CASSEQGLREQYF.

On this clone itself: The same CDR3 also results from other DNA sequences found in this sample. The chain recombines TRBV19 with TRBJ2-1, with 7 positions matching TRBD2. Germline-derived CDR1 and CDR2 are LNHDA and SQIVND (reference sequence). V trimming: 1 base; J trimming: 6 bases; junction bases outside the gene matches: 3. The CDR3 is 14 amino acids. DNA for the CDR3: TGTGCCAGTAGTATAGGGGGGAGGGGCAATGAGCAGTTCTTC. This gives the protein CASSIGGRGNEQFF.

The chain has TRBV19 and TRBJ2-7; D perhaps matches TRBD1 (6 bases). The germline V gene encodes CDR1 LNHDA and CDR2 SQIVND (reference sequence). Trimming pared 1 base from V and 5 bases from J, leaving 15 bases between. The length of the CDR3 is 15 residues. The CDR3 protein is CASSIVGRGIHEQYF. The CDR3 nucleotides are TGTGCCAGTAGTATAGTGGGCAGGGGCATCCACGAGCAGTACTTC.

The chain links TRBV9 to TRBJ2-1; the match to TRBD2 covers 8 bases. The CDR3 runs to 16 residues. The V and J ends lost 0 bases and 7 bases, in that order; junction bases with no gene match: 9. Germline CDR1 SGDLS, CDR2 YYNGEE. The chain's CDR3 is CASSVVIGGAKNEQFF. In nucleotides, the CDR3 is TGTGCCAGCAGCGTAGTGATCGGGGGGGCCAAGAATGAGCAGTTCTTC.

This clone occurred once. This chain connects TRBV9 to TRBJ2-7; perhaps TRBD1 as D (7 bases). With 3 bases removed from V and 2 bases from J, the gap between germline ends came to 12 bases. Germline loops: CDR1 SGDLS, CDR2 YYNGEE. This CDR3 is built from 14 residues. The CDR3 sequence is CASSGGDRAYEQYF. The CDR3 nucleotides are TGTGCCAGCAGCGGCGGGGACAGAGCCTACGAGCAGTACTTC. The full variable domain, rest sourced from reference TRBV9 and TRBJ2-7, is DSGVTQTPKHLITATGQRVTLRCSPRSGDLSVYWYQQSLDQGLQFLIQYYNGEERAKGNILERFSAQQFPDLHSELNLSSLELGDSALYFCASSGGDRAYEQYFGPGTRLTVT.

This chain links TRBV29-1 with TRBJ1-5; TRBD1 matches at 10 bases. CDR1 SQVTM and CDR2 ANQGSEA come from the germline V gene. Trimming at V came to 6 bases and at J to 7 bases, leaving 6 bases not matched to a gene. The CDR3 spans 13 residues. The chain's CDR3 is CSVGQGIRQPQHF. The CDR3 DNA reads TGCAGCGTGGGACAGGGGATCCGACAGCCCCAGCATTTT.

The chain has TRBV10-2 and TRBJ1-5; D call uncertain. Germline-derived CDR1 and CDR2 are WSHSY and SAAADI. V was shortened by 1 base and J by 4 bases, with 14 bases between the two germline ends. The CDR3 length is 16 residues. CDR3 nucleotide sequence: TGCGCCAGCAGTGAGTTGATCGGCAGGATTAATCAGCCCCAGCATTTT. It translates to CASSELIGRINQPQHF.

The gene calls are TRBV30 and TRBJ2-7; D is undetermined. This CDR3 is 12 amino acids long. V gave up 2 bases and J gave up 3 bases, with 8 bases separating them. CDR1 and CDR2 (germline): GTSNPN, SVGIG (reference sequence). The CDR3 DNA reads as TGTGCCTGGAGTATGTCAGACTACGAGCAGTACTTC. Encoded protein: CAWSMSDYEQYF.

The CDR3 DNA is TGTGCCAGCAGCCCCCCCGGGGGGGGTAACTATGGCTACACCTTC. This codes for CASSPPGGGNYGYTF. The chain recombines TRBV9 with TRBJ1-2; D might be TRBD1 (5 bases). CDR1 SGDLS and CDR2 YYNGEE come from the germline V gene. The CDR3 has 15 amino acids. The V gene lost 4 bases and the J gene lost 1 base, with 14 bases spanning the gap.

The V gene is TRBV7-9, the J gene TRBJ2-7, with D uncertain. Trimming pared 2 bases from V and 6 bases from J, leaving 5 bases between. Germline CDR1 is SEHNR and CDR2 is FQNEAQ (reference sequence). The CDR3 runs to 11 residues. The CDR3 bases are TGTGCCAGCAGCTTACCGGGCGAGCAGTACTTC. Residues: CASSLPGEQYF.

The chain combines TRBV6-5 with TRBJ2-1; 8 nucleotides line up with TRBD2. With 6 bases clipped from V and 1 base from J, the junction kept 2 bases outside the gene matches. Germline CDR1 and CDR2: MNHEY and SVGAGI. The CDR3 is 14 amino acids. The CDR3 protein is CASSGGGSYNEQFF. The CDR3 DNA reads as TGTGCCAGCAGCGGGGGGGGGTCCTACAATGAGCAGTTCTTC.

The rearrangement uses TRBV30 and TRBJ2-7; D might be TRBD2 (5 bases). CDR1 and CDR2 (germline): GTSNPN, SVGIG (reference sequence). The CDR3 is 12 amino acids. V was pared by 8 bases and J by 0 bases, with 11 bases between. Here the CDR3 reads CASSRGSYEQYF. The CDR3 DNA is TGTGCCAGTTCACGGGGCTCCTACGAGCAGTACTTC.